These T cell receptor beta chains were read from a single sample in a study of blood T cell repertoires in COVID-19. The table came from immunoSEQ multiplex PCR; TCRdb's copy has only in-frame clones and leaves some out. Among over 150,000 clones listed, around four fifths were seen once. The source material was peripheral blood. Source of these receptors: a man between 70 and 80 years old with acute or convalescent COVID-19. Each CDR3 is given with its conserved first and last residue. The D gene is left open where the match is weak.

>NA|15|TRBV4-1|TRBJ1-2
CASSQVLRDTAHHTF
TGCGCCAGCAGCCAAGTACTTCGGGACACCGCTCATCACACCTTC
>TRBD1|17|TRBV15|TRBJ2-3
CATSTRGRSPLTDTQYF
TGTGCCACCAGCACCAGGGGGCGCAGCCCCCTTACGGATACGCAGTATTTT
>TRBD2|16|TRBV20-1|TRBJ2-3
CSASGAASGRSDTQYF
TGCAGTGCTAGTGGGGCGGCTAGCGGGAGGTCAGATACGCAGTATTTT
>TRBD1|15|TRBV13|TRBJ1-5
CASSLDRVRGQPQHF
TGTGCCAGCAGCCTCGACAGGGTTAGGGGTCAGCCCCAGCATTTT
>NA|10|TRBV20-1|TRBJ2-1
CSAGANEQFF
TGCAGTGCTGGGGCCAATGAGCAGTTCTTC
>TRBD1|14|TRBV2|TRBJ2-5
CASSDYRGQETQYF
TGTGCCAGCAGTGACTACAGGGGACAGGAGACCCAGTACTTC
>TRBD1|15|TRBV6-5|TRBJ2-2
CASSRTGGDTGELFF
TGTGCCAGCAGTAGGACAGGGGGCGACACCGGGGAGCTGTTTTTT
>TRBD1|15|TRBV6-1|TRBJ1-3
CASSEGTGYGNTIYF
TGTGCCAGCAGCGAAGGGACAGGGTATGGAAACACCATATATTTT
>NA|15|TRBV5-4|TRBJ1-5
CASSAAGQGNQPQHF
TGTGCCAGCAGCGCGGCTGGCCAGGGAAATCAGCCCCAGCATTTT
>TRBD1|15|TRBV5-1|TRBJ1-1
CASSIEQGANTEAFF
TGCGCCAGCAGCATAGAACAGGGGGCGAACACTGAAGCTTTCTTT